This is a list of T cell receptor beta chains from one sample in a study of T cells in Graves' hyperthyroidism and ophthalmopathy. TCRdb analysed the multiplex PCR reads with MiXCR anew, one entry per CDR3 protein. The table lists approximately 600,000 distinct CDR3 sequences, 14% of them singletons, with about 7% in the top ten. Sequencing was carried out using blood. These receptors came from a woman aged 18-30 years with Graves' ophthalmopathy. The CDR3 runs from the conserved cysteine through the conserved F or W. D genes are given only for firm matches. Rows may omit the clone size; those that give it use once, few, many or a size class.

V	D	size	J	CDR3	DNA
TRBV6-7	TRBD2	many	TRBJ2-5	CASSYAGGPILKETQYF	TGTGCCAGCAGTTACGCGGGAGGGCCTATCTTGAAAGAGACCCAGTACTTC
TRBV6-2/TRBV6-3	TRBD2	NA	TRBJ2-1	CASSKGLAGAYNEQFF	TGTGCCAGCAGCAAAGGACTAGCGGGAGCCTACAATGAGCAGTTCTTC
TRBV20-1	TRBD1	many	TRBJ2-7	CSVFTGGVHEQYF	TGCAGTGTTTTCACAGGGGGAGTCCACGAGCAGTACTTC
TRBV5-1	TRBD2	many	TRBJ2-3	CASSKLAGEGVDTQYF	TGCGCCAGCAGCAAACTAGCGGGAGAAGGGGTTGATACGCAGTATTTT
TRBV6-2/TRBV6-3	TRBD2	many	TRBJ2-1	CASSYSLAGFYNEQFF	TGTGCCAGCAGTTACTCATTAGCGGGATTTTACAATGAGCAGTTCTTC
TRBV11-2	NA	many	TRBJ2-3	CASSLLQDTDTQYF	TGTGCCAGCAGCTTGTTGCAGGATACAGATACGCAGTATTTT
TRBV12-3/TRBV12-4	NA	many	TRBJ1-2	CASSPSGGRTNYGYTF	TGTGCCAGCAGTCCCTCAGGCGGCAGGACTAACTATGGCTACACCTTC
TRBV12-3/TRBV12-4	NA	many	TRBJ2-1	CASTSPLQGSKQNEQFF	TGTGCCAGCACCTCACCCCTACAGGGTTCAAAACAGAATGAGCAGTTCTTC
TRBV12-3/TRBV12-4	NA	many	TRBJ1-1	CASSFRSQTTMNTEAFF	TGTGCCAGCAGTTTTAGGTCGCAGACAACCATGAACACTGAAGCTTTCTTT
TRBV30	NA	many	TRBJ1-1	CAWIRKNTEAFF	TGTGCCTGGATAAGGAAGAACACTGAAGCTTTCTTT
TRBV28	TRBD1	NA	TRBJ1-2	CASSRPGQGAVYGYTF	TGTGCCAGCAGCCGACCGGGACAGGGGGCCGTCTATGGCTACACCTTC
TRBV6-1	NA	many	TRBJ2-7	CASSWAAGGKGREALHEQYF	TGTGCCAGCAGTTGGGCGGCAGGTGGCAAGGGTAGAGAAGCCCTCCACGAGCAGTACTTC
TRBV6-1	TRBD1	many	TRBJ1-5	CASRAGQGGNQPQHF	TGTGCCAGCAGGGCCGGACAGGGCGGCAATCAGCCCCAGCATTTT
TRBV28	NA	many	TRBJ2-7	CASSTSAGTGLRAEQYF	TGTGCCAGCAGTACCTCGGCCGGGACGGGTTTAAGGGCGGAGCAGTACTTC
TRBV27	TRBD2	many	TRBJ2-7	CASSPLGTSRDYEQYF	TGTGCCAGCAGTCCGCTTGGGACTAGCAGAGACTACGAGCAGTACTTC
TRBV5-7	TRBD1	NA	TRBJ1-5	CASSFWTGSTFYSNQPQHF	TGTGCCAGCAGCTTTTGGACAGGGAGTACTTTTTATAGCAATCAGCCCCAGCATTTT
TRBV20-1	NA	many	TRBJ2-7	CSGGGNEQYF	TGCAGTGGAGGCGGGAACGAGCAGTACTTC
TRBV7-2	NA	many	TRBJ2-5	CASSLGIGETQYF	TGTGCCAGCAGCTTGGGGATAGGCGAGACCCAGTACTTC
TRBV27	NA	few	TRBJ1-4	CASSSPLGRYEKLFF	TGTGCCAGCAGTTCGCCTTTGGGACGCTATGAAAAACTGTTTTTT
TRBV19	TRBD1	many	TRBJ1-6	CASSIGQGANSPLHF	TGTGCCAGTAGTATCGGGCAGGGGGCGAATTCACCCCTCCACTTT
TRBV7-2	NA	NA	TRBJ2-7	CASSLYAGSYEQYF	TGTGCCAGCAGCTTATACGCAGGTTCCTACGAGCAGTACTTC
TRBV7-2	NA	many	TRBJ2-1	CASSLASGNNEQFF	TGTGCCAGCAGCTTAGCCTCGGGAAACAATGAGCAGTTCTTC
TRBV18	NA	NA	TRBJ2-1	CASSPPASGTDLNEQFF	TGTGCCAGCTCACCCCCGGCGTCTGGGACGGATCTCAATGAGCAGTTCTTC
TRBV2	TRBD2	many	TRBJ2-3	CASSEGGLAATDTQYF	TGTGCCAGCAGTGAAGGGGGACTAGCGGCGACAGATACGCAGTATTTT
TRBV4-1	NA	NA	TRBJ2-7	CASSQEGRDGHEQYF	TGCGCCAGCAGCCAAGAGGGCAGGGACGGCCACGAGCAGTACTTC
TRBV28	TRBD2	NA	TRBJ2-7	CASKGTAGGGGEQYF	TGTGCCAGCAAAGGTACAGCGGGAGGGGGGGGGGAGCAGTACTTC
TRBV6-1	TRBD2	many	TRBJ2-3	CASRWTSGNTDTQYF	TGTGCCAGCAGATGGACTAGCGGGAATACAGATACGCAGTATTTT
TRBV19	NA	NA	TRBJ1-1	CASSIWGRGTEAFF	TGTGCCAGTAGTATTTGGGGAAGGGGCACTGAAGCTTTCTTT
TRBV6-5	NA	many	TRBJ2-1	CASSSSGDRLENNEQFF	TGTGCCAGCAGTTCCTCGGGCGATAGACTCGAAAACAATGAGCAGTTCTTC
TRBV29-1	NA	few	TRBJ2-1	CSVQRRGDEQFF	TGCAGCGTTCAAAGGCGGGGCGATGAGCAGTTCTTC
TRBV20-1	NA	many	TRBJ2-1	CSASGGSYNEQFF	TGCAGTGCTAGCGGGGGCTCCTACAATGAGCAGTTCTTC
TRBV18	NA	NA	TRBJ2-7	CASPIGYESSYEQYF	TGTGCCAGCCCGATTGGGTACGAGAGCTCCTACGAGCAGTACTTC
TRBV20-1	NA	many	TRBJ2-3	CSARASGILEADTQYF	TGCAGTGCTAGAGCCTCGGGGATTCTGGAGGCAGATACGCAGTATTTT
TRBV15	NA	NA	TRBJ1-2	CATSRDRRSYGYTF	TGTGCCACCAGCAGAGACAGGCGTTCCTATGGCTACACCTTC
TRBV27	TRBD2	many	TRBJ2-7	CASSIRGLGEYEQYF	TGTGCCAGCAGTATTAGGGGACTAGGGGAGTACGAGCAGTACTTC
TRBV20-1	NA	NA	TRBJ2-5	CSAGTPYQETQYF	TGCAGTGCTGGGACTCCGTACCAAGAGACCCAGTACTTC
TRBV27	NA	many	TRBJ2-1	CASSPLINGDEQFF	TGTGCCAGCAGTCCCTTAATAAACGGGGATGAGCAGTTCTTC
TRBV3-1	TRBD2	NA	TRBJ2-7	CASSPLLGGSYEQYF	TGTGCCAGCAGCCCCCTGTTGGGAGGGAGCTACGAGCAGTACTTC
TRBV20-1	TRBD2	many	TRBJ2-7	CSAREGGSFYEQYF	TGCAGTGCTAGAGAGGGCGGGAGTTTCTACGAGCAGTACTTC
TRBV7-2	NA	many	TRBJ2-1	CASSFTDPGNNEQFF	TGTGCCAGCAGCTTTACGGACCCCGGTAACAATGAGCAGTTCTTC
TRBV5-5	NA	NA	TRBJ2-5	CASSLRALTALQETQYF	TGTGCCAGCAGCCTACGGGCCCTCACGGCCCTCCAAGAGACCCAGTACTTC
TRBV7-7	TRBD2	few	TRBJ2-1	CASSLEPGGNEQFF	TGTGCTAGCAGCTTAGAACCGGGGGGCAATGAGCAGTTCTTC
TRBV6-2/TRBV6-3	NA	few	TRBJ2-1	CASRNPVYNEQFF	TGTGCCAGCCGAAACCCTGTCTACAATGAGCAGTTCTTC
TRBV28	NA	few	TRBJ1-1	CASSSPGVVNTEAFF	TGTGCCAGCAGTTCACCAGGGGTCGTCAACACTGAAGCTTTCTTT
TRBV11-2	NA	many	TRBJ2-7	CASSLAFGSREQYF	TGTGCCAGCAGCTTAGCGTTCGGCAGTCGAGAGCAGTACTTC
TRBV12-3/TRBV12-4	NA	NA	TRBJ2-3	CASRAEAGPDTQYF	TGTGCCAGCAGGGCGGAGGCGGGGCCAGATACGCAGTATTTT
TRBV7-2	TRBD1	many	TRBJ1-5	CASSSPILGQTTNQPQHF	TGTGCCAGCAGCTCCCCCATCTTGGGACAGACCACCAATCAGCCCCAGCATTTT
TRBV7-8	TRBD1	NA	TRBJ1-1	CASSSLDLTRLSRDRRMNTEAFF	TGTGCCAGCAGCTCACTAGACTTAACTCGTTTGAGCCGGGACAGGCGCATGAACACTGAAGCTTTCTTT